This is a list of T cell receptor beta chains from one sample in a study of blood T cell repertoires in COVID-19. Sequencing was performed with immunoSEQ multiplex PCR; in TCRdb, only in-frame clones are kept and a portion is missing. Among around 67,000 clones listed, around 79% were seen once. Sequencing was done on a sample of peripheral blood. Receptor source: a woman between 65 and 79 years old with acute or convalescent COVID-19. Each CDR3 is given with its conserved first and last residue. The D gene is left open where the match is weak. A clone size is listed for some rows: how often the clone was seen (once, few, many), or a class if it is expanded.

clone_size,j_call,d_call,v_call,cdr3_nt,cdr3_aa
.,TRBJ2-2,.,TRBV7-9,TGTGCCAGCAGCCAGGGGACCCTGAACACCGGGGAGCTGTTTTTT,CASSQGTLNTGELFF
.,TRBJ2-7,.,TRBV27,TGTGCCAGCAGCCTCGAGGGCTACGAGCAGTACTTC,CASSLEGYEQYF
.,TRBJ1-5,TRBD1,TRBV11-2,TGTGCCAGCAGCTTAGATGAGGGGGCAAGCCAGCCCCAGCATTTT,CASSLDEGASQPQHF
.,TRBJ2-7,TRBD1,TRBV27,TGTGCCAGCAGTTTAATTGGCCGACAGGGCGAGCAGTACTTC,CASSLIGRQGEQYF
.,TRBJ1-2,TRBD1,TRBV11-1,TGTGCCAGCAGCCCAAGGAGGGACAGTTTTAACTATGGCTACACCTTC,CASSPRRDSFNYGYTF
.,TRBJ2-1,TRBD1,TRBV4-1,TGCGCCAGCAGCCGGGAACCGAGACAGGGTTACAATGAGCAGTTCTTC,CASSREPRQGYNEQFF
once,TRBJ1-1,.,TRBV7-3,TGTGCCAGCAGCTCCCCGGGACTCACCACTGAAGCTTTCTTT,CASSSPGLTTEAFF
once,TRBJ1-5,TRBD1,TRBV3-1/TRBV3-2,TGTGCCAGCAGCCAAGGAAGGGGGCCCAATCAGCCCCAGCATTTT,CASSQGRGPNQPQHF
.,TRBJ2-1,.,TRBV5-1,TGCGCCAGCAGCTTGCCAGGGCTCAATGAGCAGTTCTTC,CASSLPGLNEQFF
.,TRBJ2-3,.,TRBV5-4,TGTGCCAGCAGCTTGGATCCTGCGTATACAGATACGCAGTATTTT,CASSLDPAYTDTQYF
many,TRBJ1-6,.,TRBV27,TGTGCCAGCAGTTTATCGGGGCAGACACCTAATTCACCCCTCCACTTT,CASSLSGQTPNSPLHF
.,TRBJ1-3,.,TRBV5-4,TGTGCCAGCAGCTTGGCAGGGTCTGGAAACACCATATATTTT,CASSLAGSGNTIYF
.,TRBJ2-5,.,TRBV28,TGTGCCAGCAGTTTCGGACTGGAAAGCCAAGAGACCCAGTACTTC,CASSFGLESQETQYF
.,TRBJ2-2,.,TRBV7-9,TGTGCCAGCAGTACAGGGTACACCGGGGAGCTGTTTTTT,CASSTGYTGELFF
.,TRBJ2-1,.,TRBV3-1/TRBV3-2,TGTGCCAGCAGCCACATCGCGGTACCGACCTACAATGAGCAGTTCTTC,CASSHIAVPTYNEQFF
.,TRBJ1-2,.,TRBV11-1,TGTGCCACCCCCGAACGGGCTAACTATGGCTACACCTTC,CATPERANYGYTF
few,TRBJ2-1,TRBD2,TRBV4-3,TGCGCCAGCAGCCCAAATACGGGAGGCTATGAGCAGTTCTTC,CASSPNTGGYEQFF
.,TRBJ1-4,.,TRBV21-1,TGTGCCAGCAGCAAAGGGGCAACAGGGCAGTGTAATGAAAAACTGTTTTTT,CASSKGATGQCNEKLFF
.,TRBJ2-7,TRBD2,TRBV6-5,TGTGCCAGCGGTAAACTAGCGGGAGCCCACGAGCAGTACTTC,CASGKLAGAHEQYF
.,TRBJ1-4,.,TRBV21-1,TGTGCCAGCAGCGCGAGGTTCGGGACAGGGGAAGAAAAACTGTTTTTT,CASSARFGTGEEKLFF
.,TRBJ1-2,TRBD1,TRBV19,TGTGCCAGTAGTACGACAGGGACCTATGGCTACACCTTC,CASSTTGTYGYTF
.,TRBJ2-5,.,TRBV7-2,TGTGCCAGCAGCTCCCGTTTGACAGGCCAAGAGACCCAGTACTTC,CASSSRLTGQETQYF
few,TRBJ2-3,TRBD2,TRBV5-8,TGTGCCAGCGGTCAATTGGCGGGAGCCGATACGCAGTATTTT,CASGQLAGADTQYF
.,TRBJ1-2,.,TRBV30,TGTGCCTGGAGTGAGGTCCAGGGCACCTTC,CAWSEVQGTF
.,TRBJ2-3,TRBD1,TRBV5-4,TGTGCCAGCAGCAGGACAGGGGGCGGCACAGATACGCAGTATTTT,CASSRTGGGTDTQYF
.,TRBJ1-1,TRBD1,TRBV6-6,TGTGCCAGCAGATTTGGGACAGCTGAAGCTTTCTTT,CASRFGTAEAFF
.,TRBJ1-1,.,TRBV19,TGTGCCAGTAGTATTGAAAGCCTCCCCTTGGGCTCTGAAGCTTTCTTT,CASSIESLPLGSEAFF
.,TRBJ1-3,.,TRBV9,TGTGCCAGCAGCGTATTCCAGGGGACTGGAAACACCATATATTTT,CASSVFQGTGNTIYF
many,TRBJ2-7,TRBD1,TRBV10-3,TGTGCCATCAGTGAGTCGGTCGGACAGGGGGGCGAGCAGTACTTC,CAISESVGQGGEQYF
.,TRBJ2-3,.,TRBV9,TGTGCCAGCAGCGTAGACAGCGGTATAGATACGCAGTATTTT,CASSVDSGIDTQYF
.,TRBJ1-1,TRBD1,TRBV5-1,TGCGCCAGCAGCTTAAAACAGGGGAGCACTGAAGCTTTCTTT,CASSLKQGSTEAFF
.,TRBJ1-2,.,TRBV5-5,TGTGCCAGCAGCTCATCCCGGGTCGGCAGAGGCTACACCTTC,CASSSSRVGRGYTF
.,TRBJ2-5,.,TRBV11-3,TGTGCCAGCAGCTTGGGGGGAGACGAGACCCAGTACTTC,CASSLGGDETQYF
.,TRBJ1-2,.,TRBV29-1,TGCAGCGTTGGAGAGGGCGCAGGCCGAAGCTACACCTTC,CSVGEGAGRSYTF
.,TRBJ1-2,.,TRBV3-1/TRBV3-2,TGTGCCAGCAGCCAATTTTTCGGACAAATAGCCGGCTACACCTTC,CASSQFFGQIAGYTF
.,TRBJ2-5,.,TRBV6-5,TGTGCCAGCAGTTACTCGAGAGGGAAAGAGACCCAGTACTTC,CASSYSRGKETQYF
many,TRBJ1-6,.,TRBV3-1/TRBV3-2,TGTGCCAGCAGCCAGAAGGGGAATTCACCCCTCCACTTT,CASSQKGNSPLHF
.,TRBJ2-2,.,TRBV5-6,TGTGCCAGCAGCGCTTTTGGACAGTTTTTCACCGGGGAGCTGTTTTTT,CASSAFGQFFTGELFF
few,TRBJ1-1,.,TRBV6-5,TGTGCCAGCAGTTACGACACGGGGCCGGGGGCTGAAGCTTTCTTT,CASSYDTGPGAEAFF
.,TRBJ1-4,.,TRBV30,TGTGCCTGGAATCGGGGGGGCGGCGAAAAACTGTTTTTT,CAWNRGGGEKLFF
.,TRBJ1-1,TRBD1,TRBV5-1,TGCGCCAGCAGCCCGCAGACAGGGGGCTACACTGAAGCTTTCTTT,CASSPQTGGYTEAFF
.,TRBJ1-1,.,TRBV6-5,TGTGCCAGCTGTTCCCGGGGTAATGTACGGAACACTGAAGCTTTCTTT,CASCSRGNVRNTEAFF
.,TRBJ2-3,.,TRBV6-1,TGTGCCAGCAGTGACTACCCAGGGTTCGGCACAGATACGCAGTATTTT,CASSDYPGFGTDTQYF
.,TRBJ1-5,TRBD1,TRBV6-1,TGTGCCAGCAGTGAAGCAGGGGGCTTCAATCAGCCCCAGCATTTT,CASSEAGGFNQPQHF
few,TRBJ2-2,TRBD2,TRBV6-4,TGTGCCAGCAGTCCCCTAGCGGGTTCATCGAACACCGGGGAGCTGTTTTTT,CASSPLAGSSNTGELFF
.,TRBJ2-5,TRBD1,TRBV25-1,TGTGCCAGCAGTGCACTCGGACAGGGGATGAAGACCCAGTACTTC,CASSALGQGMKTQYF
.,TRBJ2-2,.,TRBV4-3,TGCGCCAGCAGCTATACTAGGGAGAACACCGGGGAGCTGTTTTTT,CASSYTRENTGELFF
.,TRBJ2-7,TRBD2,TRBV2,TGTGCCAGCAGTGCGGCGGGAGGCTCTCCAGGGCAGTACTTC,CASSAAGGSPGQYF